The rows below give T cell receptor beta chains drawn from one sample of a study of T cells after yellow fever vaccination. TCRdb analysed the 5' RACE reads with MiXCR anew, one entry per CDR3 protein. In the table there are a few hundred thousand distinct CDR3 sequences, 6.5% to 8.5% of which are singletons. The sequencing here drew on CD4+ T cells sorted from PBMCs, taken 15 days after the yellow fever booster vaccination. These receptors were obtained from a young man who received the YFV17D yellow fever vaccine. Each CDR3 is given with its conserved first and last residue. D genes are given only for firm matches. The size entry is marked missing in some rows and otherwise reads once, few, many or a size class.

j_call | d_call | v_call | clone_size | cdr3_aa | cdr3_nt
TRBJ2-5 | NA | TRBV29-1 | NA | CSVGSRETQYF | TGCAGCGTTGGGAGTAGAGAGACCCAGTACTTC
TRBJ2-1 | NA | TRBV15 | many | CATSRDNRREQGQFF | TGTGCCACCAGCAGAGATAATCGGAGGGAGCAAGGGCAGTTCTTC
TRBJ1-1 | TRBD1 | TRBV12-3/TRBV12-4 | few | CASSLLRTGTTEAFF | TGTGCCAGCAGTTTGCTCAGGACAGGGACCACTGAAGCTTTCTTT
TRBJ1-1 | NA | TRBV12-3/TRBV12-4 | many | CASRKQVSTEAFF | TGTGCCAGCAGAAAACAGGTTAGCACTGAAGCTTTCTTT
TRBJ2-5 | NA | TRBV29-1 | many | CSALRGSRETQYF | TGCAGCGCCCTACGGGGTTCAAGGGAGACCCAGTACTTC
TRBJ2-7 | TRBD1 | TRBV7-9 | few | CASSLGQGALIF | TGTGCCAGCAGCCTGGGACAGGGGGCCCTCATTTTC
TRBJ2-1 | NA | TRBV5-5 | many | CASSPFPRDHGIF | TGTGCCAGCAGCCCATTCCCCCGGGACCACGGGATCTTC
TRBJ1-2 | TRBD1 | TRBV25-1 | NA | CASSATTGGVYGYTF | TGTGCCAGCAGTGCAACGACAGGGGGCGTATATGGCTACACCTTC
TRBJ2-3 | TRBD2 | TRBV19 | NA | CASSMTSGSSDTQYF | TGTGCCAGTAGTATGACTAGCGGGTCATCAGATACGCAGTATTTT
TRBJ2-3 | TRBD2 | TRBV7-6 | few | CASSQQAGERDTQYF | TGTGCCAGCAGCCAGCAAGCGGGAGAGCGGGATACGCAGTATTTT
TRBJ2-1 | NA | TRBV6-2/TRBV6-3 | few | CASRRLGSSYNEQFF | TGTGCCAGCAGACGACTGGGGAGCTCCTACAATGAGCAGTTCTTC
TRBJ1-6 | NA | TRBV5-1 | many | CASSLQGGNSPLHF | TGCGCCAGCAGCTTACAGGGAGGGAATTCACCCCTCCACTTT